Listed below are T cell receptor beta chains from one sample, sequenced in a study of response to subunit inactivated influenza vaccine. From the RT-PCR reads, TCRdb called clonotypes with MiXCR, one entry per CDR3 protein. The sample lists some 570,000 distinct CDR3 sequences, approximately 10% occurring once. The same data also contributed to another study, on T cells expressing NK-cell markers.

Source: PBMCs from blood, taken on the day of vaccination. The receptors were sampled from a man between 50 and 59 years old who received an inactivated influenza vaccine. CDR3s include the opening cysteine and the closing phenylalanine or tryptophan. Each record gives: D gene, V gene, J gene, clone size, CDR3 protein, CDR3 DNA. A D gene is named only where the DNA matches it firmly. Clone size is given for some rows only: seen once, a few or many times, or a class if the clone is expanded.

d_call: .; v_call: TRBV11-2; j_call: TRBJ1-1; clone_size: many; cdr3_aa: CASSSFGRPSEAFF; cdr3_nt: TGTGCCAGCAGCTCATTCGGGAGACCTTCTGAAGCTTTCTTT
d_call: .; v_call: TRBV5-1; j_call: TRBJ2-3; clone_size: .; cdr3_aa: CASSTRGNTDTQYF; cdr3_nt: TGCGCCAGCAGCACCCGGGGTAACACAGATACGCAGTATTTT
d_call: .; v_call: TRBV7-2; j_call: TRBJ2-7; clone_size: few; cdr3_aa: CASSSRAAYEQYF; cdr3_nt: TGTGCCAGCAGCTCCCGGGCCGCCTACGAGCAGTACTTC
d_call: .; v_call: TRBV7-9; j_call: TRBJ2-1; clone_size: few; cdr3_aa: CASADNENDEQFF; cdr3_nt: TGTGCCAGCGCGGACAATGAAAACGATGAGCAGTTCTTC
d_call: TRBD2; v_call: TRBV4-2; j_call: TRBJ2-7; clone_size: .; cdr3_aa: CASSPEAGTSGYEQYF; cdr3_nt: TGTGCCAGCAGCCCTGAAGCCGGGACTAGCGGGTACGAGCAGTACTTC
d_call: TRBD1; v_call: TRBV29-1; j_call: TRBJ2-7; clone_size: few; cdr3_aa: CSVVRTGLSYEQYF; cdr3_nt: TGCAGCGTGGTAAGGACAGGTCTCTCCTACGAGCAGTACTTC
d_call: TRBD2; v_call: TRBV27; j_call: TRBJ2-3; clone_size: few; cdr3_aa: CASTQRVAGVGTQYF; cdr3_nt: TGTGCCAGCACCCAGCGGGTAGCGGGAGTAGGTACGCAGTATTTT
d_call: TRBD2; v_call: TRBV24-1; j_call: TRBJ2-1; clone_size: many; cdr3_aa: CATSDLASGNEQFF; cdr3_nt: TGTGCCACCAGTGATTTGGCTAGCGGGAATGAGCAGTTCTTC
d_call: .; v_call: TRBV15; j_call: TRBJ2-7; clone_size: few; cdr3_aa: CATSRDKTTATYEQYF; cdr3_nt: TGTGCCACCAGCAGAGATAAAACGACAGCTACCTACGAGCAGTACTTC
d_call: .; v_call: TRBV3-1; j_call: TRBJ2-1; clone_size: .; cdr3_aa: CASSQLWGMVYNEQFF; cdr3_nt: TGTGCCAGCAGCCAACTTTGGGGCATGGTTTACAATGAGCAGTTCTTC
d_call: .; v_call: TRBV28; j_call: TRBJ2-7; clone_size: many; cdr3_aa: CASRRANYEQYF; cdr3_nt: TGTGCCAGCAGACGGGCGAACTACGAGCAGTACTTC
d_call: TRBD2; v_call: TRBV3-1; j_call: TRBJ2-2; clone_size: .; cdr3_aa: CASSQDWTSGTVGELFF; cdr3_nt: TGTGCCAGCAGCCAAGATTGGACTAGCGGGACCGTCGGGGAGCTGTTTTTT
d_call: .; v_call: TRBV27; j_call: TRBJ2-5; clone_size: few; cdr3_aa: CASSLSPGQETQYF; cdr3_nt: TGTGCCAGCAGTTTATCCCCGGGCCAAGAGACCCAGTACTTC
d_call: .; v_call: TRBV5-1; j_call: TRBJ2-2; clone_size: many; cdr3_aa: CASSLVQGAAGELFF; cdr3_nt: TGCGCCAGCAGCTTGGTACAAGGGGCCGCCGGGGAGCTGTTTTTT
d_call: TRBD2; v_call: TRBV20-1; j_call: TRBJ2-2; clone_size: .; cdr3_aa: CSASGGTSRLGELFF; cdr3_nt: TGCAGTGCTAGTGGCGGGACTAGTAGGCTTGGGGAGCTGTTTTTT
d_call: .; v_call: TRBV6-2/TRBV6-3; j_call: TRBJ2-1; clone_size: few; cdr3_aa: CASSYPLYDRNTGNEQFF; cdr3_nt: TGTGCCAGCAGTTACCCCCTCTATGACCGGAATACGGGCAATGAGCAGTTCTTC
d_call: TRBD1; v_call: TRBV14; j_call: TRBJ2-1; clone_size: few; cdr3_aa: CASSLGQGPSNEQFF; cdr3_nt: TGTGCCAGCAGCCTCGGACAGGGTCCTTCGAATGAGCAGTTCTTC
d_call: .; v_call: TRBV21-1; j_call: TRBJ2-7; clone_size: few; cdr3_aa: CASSKVRDEQYF; cdr3_nt: TGTGCCAGCAGCAAAGTCCGGGACGAGCAGTACTTC
d_call: TRBD1; v_call: TRBV10-3; j_call: TRBJ2-5; clone_size: .; cdr3_aa: CAIITARTGIRETQYF; cdr3_nt: TGTGCCATCATTACCGCACGGACAGGAATAAGGGAGACCCAGTACTTC
d_call: TRBD1; v_call: TRBV12-3/TRBV12-4; j_call: TRBJ2-3; clone_size: .; cdr3_aa: CASSTGTGGGDTQYF; cdr3_nt: TGTGCCAGCAGTACTGGGACAGGGGGTGGGGATACGCAGTATTTT
d_call: .; v_call: TRBV29-1; j_call: TRBJ2-7; clone_size: .; cdr3_aa: CSVDDGAYEQYF; cdr3_nt: TGCAGCGTTGATGACGGCGCCTACGAGCAGTACTTC
d_call: .; v_call: TRBV5-1; j_call: TRBJ1-1; clone_size: .; cdr3_aa: CASSHRDISYMNTEAFF; cdr3_nt: TGCGCCAGCAGCCACCGGGACATATCCTACATGAACACTGAAGCTTTCTTT
d_call: TRBD2; v_call: TRBV5-1; j_call: TRBJ2-7; clone_size: few; cdr3_aa: CASSFDLAGVYEQYF; cdr3_nt: TGCGCCAGCAGCTTCGACCTAGCGGGGGTCTACGAGCAGTACTTC
d_call: .; v_call: TRBV5-1; j_call: TRBJ2-3; clone_size: .; cdr3_aa: CASSLEFTTDTQYF; cdr3_nt: TGCGCCAGCAGCTTGGAGTTTACCACAGATACGCAGTATTTT
d_call: TRBD1; v_call: TRBV6-5; j_call: TRBJ1-6; clone_size: .; cdr3_aa: CASSYYGQGNSPLHF; cdr3_nt: TGTGCCAGCAGTTATTATGGACAGGGTAATTCACCCCTCCACTTT
d_call: .; v_call: TRBV18; j_call: TRBJ1-5; clone_size: .; cdr3_aa: CASSVFSNQPQHF; cdr3_nt: TGTGCCAGCTCAGTTTTTAGCAATCAGCCCCAGCATTTT
d_call: TRBD1; v_call: TRBV5-1; j_call: TRBJ1-2; clone_size: few; cdr3_aa: CASSLPGQPYGYTF; cdr3_nt: TGCGCCAGCAGCTTACCGGGACAGCCCTATGGCTACACCTTC
d_call: .; v_call: TRBV27; j_call: TRBJ2-5; clone_size: .; cdr3_aa: CASSPDWQETQYF; cdr3_nt: TGTGCCAGCAGTCCGGACTGGCAAGAGACCCAGTACTTC
d_call: .; v_call: TRBV4-2; j_call: TRBJ2-2; clone_size: many; cdr3_aa: CASGTGAPRTGELFF; cdr3_nt: TGTGCCAGCGGTACGGGGGCACCTAGAACCGGGGAGCTGTTTTTT
d_call: .; v_call: TRBV5-4; j_call: TRBJ2-7; clone_size: .; cdr3_aa: CAISLEQIDEQYF; cdr3_nt: TGTGCCATCAGCTTGGAACAAATAGACGAGCAGTACTTC
d_call: .; v_call: TRBV12-3/TRBV12-4; j_call: TRBJ1-5; clone_size: .; cdr3_aa: CASSRLGQPQHF; cdr3_nt: TGTGCCAGCAGTCGTTTAGGACAGCCCCAGCATTTT
d_call: .; v_call: TRBV5-1; j_call: TRBJ2-1; clone_size: few; cdr3_aa: CASSLALFANEQFF; cdr3_nt: TGCGCCAGCAGCCTGGCTTTATTTGCAAATGAGCAGTTCTTC
d_call: .; v_call: TRBV30; j_call: TRBJ1-1; clone_size: .; cdr3_aa: CAWSVSVNREAFF; cdr3_nt: TGTGCCTGGAGTGTATCGGTTAATAGGGAAGCTTTCTTT
d_call: TRBD2; v_call: TRBV2; j_call: TRBJ2-1; clone_size: .; cdr3_aa: CASSGPGRSGGLSYNEQFF; cdr3_nt: TGTGCCAGCAGTGGGCCGGGTCGTAGCGGGGGACTCTCCTACAATGAGCAGTTCTTC
d_call: TRBD1; v_call: TRBV11-2; j_call: TRBJ1-2; clone_size: few; cdr3_aa: CASSSRDRGNYGYTF; cdr3_nt: TGTGCCAGCAGCTCAAGGGACAGGGGTAACTATGGCTACACCTTC
d_call: .; v_call: TRBV29-1; j_call: TRBJ2-3; clone_size: many; cdr3_aa: CSVEERLTDTQYF; cdr3_nt: TGCAGCGTTGAAGAAAGGCTCACAGATACGCAGTATTTT
d_call: TRBD1; v_call: TRBV20-1; j_call: TRBJ1-5; clone_size: many; cdr3_aa: CSAWDRNQPQHF; cdr3_nt: TGCAGTGCTTGGGACAGAAATCAGCCCCAGCATTTT
d_call: .; v_call: TRBV7-2; j_call: TRBJ2-5; clone_size: .; cdr3_aa: CASSLIPPRETQYF; cdr3_nt: TGTGCCAGCAGCTTAATCCCCCCGCGAGAGACCCAGTACTTC
d_call: TRBD1; v_call: TRBV7-9; j_call: TRBJ2-5; clone_size: .; cdr3_aa: CASSPGQYPPQETQYF; cdr3_nt: TGTGCCAGCAGCCCGGGACAGTACCCCCCCCAAGAGACCCAGTACTTC
d_call: .; v_call: TRBV5-1; j_call: TRBJ1-4; clone_size: .; cdr3_aa: CASKKGSGEKLFF; cdr3_nt: TGCGCCAGCAAAAAGGGGTCAGGTGAAAAACTGTTTTTT
d_call: TRBD2; v_call: TRBV19; j_call: TRBJ2-7; clone_size: few; cdr3_aa: CASSNLRTSGGYEQYF; cdr3_nt: TGTGCCAGTAGTAACCTTCGGACTAGCGGGGGCTACGAGCAGTACTTC
d_call: TRBD2; v_call: TRBV6-2/TRBV6-3; j_call: TRBJ2-7; clone_size: .; cdr3_aa: CASRTAGATYEQYF; cdr3_nt: TGTGCCAGCAGGACAGCGGGGGCAACCTACGAGCAGTACTTC